This TCR beta chain was obtained from a study of T cells in Graves' hyperthyroidism and ophthalmopathy. This clonotype was seen ten or more times. Trimming removed 2 bases at V and 3 bases at J, with 9 bases between. Germline values: CDR1 SNHLY, CDR2 FYNNEI. The CDR3 has 14 amino acids. Authors of the study amplified TCR beta CDR3 regions from RNA transcripts. With the HTBI primer set, the TCR CDR3 went through a first round of RT-PCR. MiXCR, run by TCRdb on the multiplex PCR reads, gives a single entry per CDR3 protein. The table records a few hundred thousand distinct CDR3 sequences, 14% of them present only once.

The sequenced material came from blood. The sequence was collected from a woman aged 30 to 39 with Graves' ophthalmopathy. The chain combines TRBV2 with TRBJ2-3, with a weak D call TRBD1 (6 bases). CDR3 nucleotides: TGTGCCAGCAGTGAATGGCAGGGGACAGATACGCAGTATTTT. Amino acid sequence: CASSEWQGTDTQYF.